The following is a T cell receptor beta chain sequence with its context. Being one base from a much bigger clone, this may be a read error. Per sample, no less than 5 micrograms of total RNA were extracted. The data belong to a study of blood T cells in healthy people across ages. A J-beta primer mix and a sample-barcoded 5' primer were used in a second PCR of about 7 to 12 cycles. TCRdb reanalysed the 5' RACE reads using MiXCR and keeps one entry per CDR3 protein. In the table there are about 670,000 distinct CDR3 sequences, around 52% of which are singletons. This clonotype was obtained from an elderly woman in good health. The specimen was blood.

The CDR3, as DNA: TGTGCCAGCAATTTATCTGGACTAGCGGGAGGGCCCCGGGTAGAGACCCAGTACTTC. Its protein product is CASNLSGLAGGPRVETQYF. The rearrangement joins TRBV27 to TRBJ2-5; 15 nucleotides agree with TRBD2. Germline V gives CDR1 MNHEY, CDR2 SMNVEV (reference sequence). This CDR3 contains 19 residues.